This T cell receptor (beta chain) appears in the sequencing data of a study of regulatory T cells in long-lasting Graves disease. In the study overall: Graves' patients with a new diagnosis had received antithyroid drugs under 3 months.

As for time point: newly diagnosed GD, antithyroid drugs for less than 3 months. From RNA extracted from PBMCs, the TCR library was made. This clonotype was counted ten times or more. Its specificity is unknown. For TCR beta, libraries came from iRepertoire HTBI primers and Arm-PCR of CDR3 regions. Original handling: Samples jointly harbored 60 or so TRBV and 14 TRBJ segments. TCRdb re-analysed the multiplex PCR reads in MiXCR, keeping a single row per CDR3 protein. What appears here as the V and J calls and clone size reflects TCRdb's work, not the paper's. The sample holds under 800,000 distinct CDR3 sequences, about 15% seen once. Study conclusions and caveats: Newly diagnosed Graves' patients exceeded persistent ones in TCR diversity.

V was cut by 5 bases and J by 9 bases, with 8 bases left in between. This CDR3 is 11 amino acids long. The germline CDR1 and CDR2 sequences are SGHVS and FQNEAQ. These sequences were also reported in another study, on T cells in Graves' hyperthyroidism and ophthalmopathy. This second study says: The study enrolled patients aged 18 to 65 with newly diagnosed hyperthyroidism of under 2 months' duration.

The chain has TRBV7-8 and TRBJ2-4; a weak D match, TRBD2 (5 bases). Sequenced here: peripheral blood mononuclear cells (PBMCs), sampled at new diagnosis, from a patient treated with antithyroid drugs. The sequence was collected from a woman aged 25 to 39 with Graves disease. The CDR3 DNA reads TGTGCCAGCAGCAATGGAGGCATTCAGTACTTC. It yields the protein CASSNGGIQYF.